These 32 T cell receptor beta chains share one sample of origin, sequenced in a study of T cells after yellow fever vaccination. In TCRdb, the 5' RACE reads were re-called with MiXCR into one record per CDR3 protein. The table lists just under 600,000 distinct CDR3 sequences, about 13% of them singletons, with over 12% in the top ten. This specimen consisted of PBMCs, obtained on the day of the yellow fever booster vaccination. All receptors derive from a man aged 25-40 years who received the YFV17D yellow fever vaccine.

The chain recombines TRBV9 with TRBJ2-3, with D perhaps being TRBD1 or TRBD2 (6 bases each). Trimming shortened V by 2 bases and J by 6 bases, and 16 bases separated the two germline ends. There are 15 residues in the CDR3. Germline loops: CDR1 SGDLS, CDR2 YYNGEE. The CDR3 here is CASSVTGYGGDTQYF. The CDR3 nucleotides are TGTGCCAGCAGCGTTACGGGATACGGGGGCGATACGCAGTATTTT.

The chain employs TRBV29-1 and TRBJ2-2, with TRBD1 identical over 10 bases. The germline V gene encodes CDR1 SQVTM and CDR2 ANQGSEA. The CDR3 has 14 amino acids. Trimming took 6 bases from V and 6 from J; bases not matched to a gene: 7. DNA of the CDR3: TGCAGCGTACGACAGGGGGCAAGGGCCGGGGAGCTGTTTTTT. It is translated as CSVRQGARAGELFF.

This clonotype was observed a few times. The rearrangement links TRBV12-3 or TRBV12-4 to TRBJ2-1; 7 bases fit TRBD1. The CDR3 is 13 amino acids. V was pared by 3 bases and J by 6 bases, with 2 bases of the junction left unmatched. In nucleotides, the CDR3 is TGTGCCAGCAGTTTCAGACAGGGCAATGAGCAGTTCTTC. It translates to CASSFRQGNEQFF.

The V call is TRBV28, the J call TRBJ2-3; perhaps TRBD2 as D (5 bases). Germline V lookup: CDR1 MDHEN, CDR2 SYDVKM. The CDR3 loop spans 15 amino acids. With 3 bases removed from V and 2 bases from J, the gap between germline ends came to 12 bases. CDR3 loop: CASSFSDGDTDTQYF. DNA of the CDR3: TGTGCCAGCAGTTTCTCAGACGGGGACACAGATACGCAGTATTTT.

The V call is TRBV7-9, the J call TRBJ1-2; no definite D call. V gave up 1 base and J gave up 6 bases, with 9 bases separating them. The CDR3 contains 13 residues. The germline V gene has CDR1 SEHNR and CDR2 FQNEAQ (reference sequence). This CDR3 is CASSLEGANGYTF. DNA for the CDR3: TGTGCCAGCAGCTTAGAAGGAGCCAATGGCTACACCTTC.

This clonotype was observed a few times. The rearrangement joins TRBV19 to TRBJ2-2; no clear D. The length of the CDR3 is 15 residues. The germline CDR1 and CDR2 sequences are LNHDA and SQIVND (reference sequence). Deletions cut 8 bases from V and 3 bases from J, with 16 bases between. The CDR3 here is CASHVDGAYTGELFF. The CDR3 DNA reads as TGTGCCAGTCACGTGGACGGCGCTTACACCGGGGAGCTGTTTTTT.

This clonotype was counted between two and nine times. V usage is TRBV28 and J usage is TRBJ2-1; no definite D call. CDR3 size: 16 residues. V lost 4 bases, J lost 1 base, and 14 bases lay in between. The germline CDR1 and CDR2 sequences are MDHEN and SYDVKM. CDR3 in DNA: TGTGCCAGCAGTTCCCCACGGGCCCGGTCCTACAATGAGCAGTTCTTC. This encodes CASSSPRARSYNEQFF.

This sequence joins TRBV20-1 and TRBJ2-3, with D unresolved. CDR3 length equals 12 residues. CDR1 DFQATT and CDR2 SNEGSKA come from the germline V gene (reference sequence). CDR3 coding DNA: TGCAGCTCCCAAGAAGGCGGAACTACGCAGTATTTT. It translates to CSSQEGGTTQYF.

The chain has TRBV11-3 and TRBJ2-1; possible D gene TRBD2, 7 bases. Germline V CDR1 and CDR2: SGHNT, YENEEA. Deletions cut 4 bases from V and 6 bases from J, with 13 bases between. The CDR3 is made up of 14 amino acids. The DNA for the CDR3 is TGTGCCAGCAGCTCAAGGGAGGGGGGCAATGAGCAGTTCTTC. Translated: CASSSREGGNEQFF.

This clonotype was seen only a few times. This sequence joins TRBV7-2 and TRBJ1-2; no clear D gene. V lost 0 bases and J 6 bases, leaving 11 bases between the germline ends. This CDR3 region has 14 residues. Germline lookup yields CDR1 SGHTA and CDR2 FQGNSA. CDR3 protein: CASSLALGANGYTF. The CDR3 DNA reads as TGTGCCAGCAGCTTAGCCTTAGGAGCAAATGGCTACACCTTC. Combining the CDR3 with reference TRBV7-2 and TRBJ1-2 gives the whole variable domain GAGVSQSPSNKVTEKGKDVELRCDPISGHTALYWYRQSLGQGLEFLIYFQGNSAPDKSGLPSDRFSAERTGGSVSTLTIQRTQQEDSAVYLCASSLALGANGYTFGSGTRLTVV.

The rearrangement links TRBV20-1 to TRBJ2-4; 9 positions match TRBD2. This CDR3 is 14 amino acids long. V shed 6 bases and J 9 bases; nucleotides not matched to a gene: 12. CDR1 and CDR2 from the germline V gene are DFQATT and SNEGSKA (reference sequence). In DNA form, the CDR3 reads TGCAGTGCCAACCGAGCGGGAGGTAGTATCATTCAGTACTTC. It is translated as CSANRAGGSIIQYF.

This CDR3 is CSAAHKRERGDTQYF. CDR3 nucleotide sequence: TGCAGTGCTGCCCACAAGCGGGAGAGGGGAGATACGCAGTATTTT. The chain employs TRBV20-1 and TRBJ2-3; TRBD2 matches 8 bases. V trimming: 5 bases; J trimming: 5 bases; junction bases outside the gene matches: 12. The CDR3 totals 15 residues. Germline-derived CDR1 and CDR2 are DFQATT and SNEGSKA (reference sequence).

This clonotype was recorded many times. This rearrangement joins TRBV7-9 to TRBJ2-4, with D possibly matching TRBD1 (7 bases). The germline CDR1 and CDR2 sequences are SEHNR and FQNEAQ (reference sequence). This CDR3 contains 15 residues. V lost 1 base and J lost 7, with 14 bases in between. The CDR3 sequence is CASSLDQGGRNIQYF. For the CDR3, the DNA is TGTGCCAGCAGCTTAGATCAGGGGGGAAGGAACATTCAGTACTTC.

The chain couples TRBV7-2 to TRBJ2-5; 9 bases align to TRBD1. This CDR3 contains 14 residues. CDR1 and CDR2 (germline): SGHTA, FQGNSA. V shed 1 base and J 7 bases; nucleotides not matched to a gene: 4. In nucleotides, the CDR3 is TGTGCCAGCAGCTTAGAGGGACAGGGTATGACCCAGTACTTC. Its translation: CASSLEGQGMTQYF.

This clonotype was detected a few times. The chain uses TRBV7-9 and TRBJ2-7; TRBD2 aligns across 7 bases. This CDR3 spans 13 amino acids. Losses at the gene ends were 6 bases for V and 4 bases for J; bases not matched to a gene: 6. Germline assignment: CDR1 SEHNR and CDR2 FQNEAQ (reference sequence). The CDR3, as DNA: TGTGCCAGCAGTACGTCAGCGGGGTACGAGCAGTACTTC. It encodes CASSTSAGYEQYF.

The genes are TRBV12-3 or TRBV12-4 and TRBJ2-1; 7 bases align to TRBD2. CDR3 length: 17 amino acids. V shed 5 bases, J shed 3 bases, and the junction held 13 bases outside the gene matches. CDR3 DNA: TGTGCCAGCAGTCCACCTCCGCGGGCTAGCGGCTACAATGAGCAGTTCTTC. Encoded protein: CASSPPPRASGYNEQFF.

The chain uses TRBV9 and TRBJ2-1, with D possibly matching TRBD2 (6 bases). The V end was cut by 5 bases, the J end by 9 bases, with 18 bases between. This CDR3 region has 14 residues. CDR1 SGDLS and CDR2 YYNGEE come from the germline V gene. The CDR3: CASSDFGGPGEQFF. The CDR3 nucleotides read TGTGCCAGCAGTGACTTTGGAGGGCCTGGTGAGCAGTTCTTC.

The V and J genes are TRBV6-1 and TRBJ2-7; maybe TRBD1 (6 bases). The CDR3 is 13 amino acids. Per the germline V gene, CDR1 is MNHNS and CDR2 is SASEGT. V lost 2 bases and J 6 bases, leaving 11 bases between the germline ends. The CDR3 spells CASSERDTGEQYF. The CDR3 DNA sequence: TGTGCCAGCAGTGAAAGGGACACGGGCGAGCAGTACTTC.

This clonotype showed up just a few times. This sequence joins TRBV25-1 and TRBJ1-1; 8 bases fit TRBD1. The junction had 5 bases not matched to a gene; V was cut back by 3 bases and J by 5 bases. CDR1 is MGHDK, CDR2 SYGVNS, per germline. There are 14 residues in the CDR3. The CDR3 is CASSDRDRRTEAFF. The CDR3 DNA follows: TGTGCCAGCAGTGACCGGGACAGGCGGACTGAAGCTTTCTTT.

The sample holds a few counts of this clonotype. This chain uses TRBV25-1 with TRBJ2-1; TRBD2 matches at 13 bases. CDR1 and CDR2 (germline): MGHDK, SYGVNS. Losses at the gene ends were 5 bases for V and 7 bases for J; bases not matched to a gene: 17. The CDR3 loop spans 19 amino acids. The CDR3 spells CASSPSGGGLAGLGNEQFF. CDR3 nucleotide sequence: TGTGCCAGCAGTCCTTCGGGCGGGGGACTAGCGGGACTTGGGAATGAGCAGTTCTTC.

This clonotype was observed many times. This sequence joins TRBV28 and TRBJ2-1; the D is unclear. The CDR3 sequence is 16 residues long. V lost 2 bases and J lost 7, with 18 bases in between. CDR1 is MDHEN and CDR2 is SYDVKM in the germline V gene. In DNA, the CDR3 is TGTGCCAGCAGTTTAGGGGTTGGCGGCCCCCGTAATGAGCAGTTCTTC. Translation: CASSLGVGGPRNEQFF.

This chain uses TRBV5-1 with TRBJ2-7, with 13 bases matching TRBD2. The CDR3 contains 16 residues. Germline loops: CDR1 SGHRS, CDR2 YFSETQ. V was clipped by 4 bases and J by 6 bases; unmatched bases: 10. CDR3 sequence: CASSLRTSGSIGEQYF. In DNA, the CDR3 is TGCGCCAGCAGCCTCAGGACTAGCGGGAGTATAGGCGAGCAGTACTTC. The full variable domain, completed using reference TRBV5-1 and TRBJ2-7, is KAGVTQTPRYLIKTRGQQVTLSCSPISGHRSVSWYQQTPGQGLQFLFEYFSETQRNKGNFPGRFSGRQFSNSRSEMNVSTLELGDSALYLCASSLRTSGSIGEQYFGPGTRLTVT.

In its sample, this clonotype was seen a few times. The gene calls are TRBV12-3 or TRBV12-4 and TRBJ1-4, with D tentatively TRBD1 (6 bases). The CDR3 has 12 amino acids. Trimming shortened V by 4 bases and J by 11 bases, and 11 bases separated the two germline ends. The DNA of the CDR3 is TGTGCCAGCAGTTCTACAGGGACCAAACTGTTTTTT. It is translated as CASSSTGTKLFF.

In this sample, this clonotype turned up a few times. The chain is built from TRBV5-1 and TRBJ2-3, with D tentatively TRBD1 or TRBD2 (5 bases each). The CDR3 has 14 residues. In germline, CDR1 is SGHRS, CDR2 YFSETQ. V shed 5 bases and J shed 10 bases, with 20 bases lying between them. The CDR3 DNA is TGCGCCAGCAGTCCAGGGTCGGAGGTGATACCGCAGTATTTT. This codes for CASSPGSEVIPQYF.

This chain links TRBV7-8 with TRBJ2-7; 9 nucleotides agree with TRBD1. Germline assignment: CDR1 SGHVS and CDR2 FQNEAQ. V shed 6 bases and J 4 bases; nucleotides not matched to a gene: 13. This CDR3 contains 16 residues. The CDR3 region has the DNA TGTGCCAGCAGTCCCAGGGGGGGGACAGGGCGATACGAGCAGTACTTC. Translated, it gives CASSPRGGTGRYEQYF.

The chain couples TRBV7-8 to TRBJ2-7, with TRBD2 matching 12 bases. The CDR3 consists of 15 residues. CDR1 and CDR2 (germline): SGHVS, FQNEAQ. V was clipped by 4 bases and J by 6 bases; unmatched bases: 7. The CDR3 DNA reads as TGTGCCAGCAGCTCCGGGACTAGCGGGTTCTCCGAGCAGTACTTC. It yields the protein CASSSGTSGFSEQYF.

This clonotype came up a few times. This chain connects TRBV4-3 to TRBJ2-1; D is ambiguous. V was trimmed by 2 bases and J by 4 bases, leaving 9 bases between them. The CDR3 consists of 14 residues. CDR1 and CDR2 from the germline V gene are LGHNA and YSLEER. The CDR3 DNA reads TGCGCCAGCAGCCAAAAGAATCAGTACAATGAGCAGTTCTTC. The encoded protein is CASSQKNQYNEQFF.

The chain links TRBV5-1 to TRBJ2-7; D remains ambiguous. V dropped 4 bases and J dropped 1 base, with 18 bases sitting between them. The germline V gene has CDR1 SGHRS and CDR2 YFSETQ. The CDR3 is made up of 16 amino acids. The CDR3 nucleotides are TGCGCCAGCAGCAGGGATTTGGATACCGGTTCCTACGAGCAGTACTTC. Protein: CASSRDLDTGSYEQYF. Drawing the rest from reference TRBV5-1 and TRBJ2-7, the complete variable domain is KAGVTQTPRYLIKTRGQQVTLSCSPISGHRSVSWYQQTPGQGLQFLFEYFSETQRNKGNFPGRFSGRQFSNSRSEMNVSTLELGDSALYLCASSRDLDTGSYEQYFGPGTRLTVT.

This clonotype was found a few times. This chain uses TRBV20-1 with TRBJ2-2; 11 bases are a match to TRBD2. This CDR3 spans 17 amino acids. V was pared by 1 base and J by 4 bases, with 8 bases of the junction left unmatched. Looked up from germline, CDR1 is DFQATT and CDR2 is SNEGSKA (reference sequence). The CDR3 DNA reads TGCAGTGCTAGAGCCCCTAGCGGGAGGATTAGCACCGGGGAGCTGTTTTTT. Translation: CSARAPSGRISTGELFF.

The V and J genes are TRBV29-1 and TRBJ2-7; D may correspond to TRBD1 or TRBD2 (6 bases each). In germline, CDR1 is SQVTM, CDR2 ANQGSEA. Trimming shortened V by 8 bases and J by 5 bases, and 13 bases separated the two germline ends. This CDR3 is 11 amino acids long. CDR3 amino acids: CSFGGAHEQYF. CDR3 bases: TGCAGCTTCGGGGGCGCCCACGAGCAGTACTTC.

The table lists this clonotype with a few counts. The chain recombines TRBV20-1 with TRBJ2-1; D is possibly TRBD2 (5 bases). The CDR3 has 12 amino acids. V dropped 3 bases and J dropped 8 bases, with 11 bases sitting between them. CDR1 is DFQATT, CDR2 SNEGSKA, per germline (reference sequence). The CDR3 DNA sequence: TGCAGTGCTAGGGACTTTTCCCATGAGCAGTTCTTC. The encoded protein is CSARDFSHEQFF.

This clonotype has only a few counts. The chain recombines TRBV6-5 with TRBJ1-2; D ambiguous. Germline loops: CDR1 MNHEY, CDR2 SVGAGI. V lost 0 bases and J 6 bases, leaving 8 bases between the germline ends. CDR3 size: 13 residues. The CDR3 protein is CASSYSGIDGYTF. In DNA, the CDR3 is TGTGCCAGCAGTTACTCGGGGATCGATGGCTACACCTTC.